This T cell receptor beta chain was observed in a study of CD8+ T cells in alopecia areata. The V end was cut by 5 bases, the J end by 6 bases, with 13 bases between. The germline CDR1 and CDR2 sequences are SQVTM and ANQGSEA. The CDR3 is 12 residues long. cDNA prepared by RNA extraction and subsequent reverse transcription served as the template for sequencing. Generated by immunoSEQ multiplex PCR, the TCRdb table keeps only in-frame clones and is missing some. Seen here are a few hundred thousand clones, roughly three fifths observed once, and the top ten hold approximately 4.9%. PBMCs served as the source from which CD4+ and CD8+ T cells were sorted. In this sample, this clone turned up a few times. The target antigen is unknown. Findings of the study overall: Scalp sequencing also captures normal skin's resident alphabeta T cells.

This TCR was sampled from a human donor in good health. Sequenced material: CD8+ T cells sorted from blood. This chain joins TRBV29-1 and TRBJ1-2; D is possibly TRBD1 (5 bases). This CDR3 is CSVPGGANGYTF. CDR3 nucleotide sequence: TGCAGCGTTCCAGGAGGGGCTAATGGCTACACCTTC.